The rows below give T cell receptor beta chains drawn from one sample of a study of blood T cell repertoires in COVID-19. TCRdb's copy holds only in-frame clones and misses some; the assay was immunoSEQ multiplex PCR. The repertoire holds 150,000 or so clones, with 82% as singletons. The sequenced sample was peripheral blood. These receptors were collected from a woman between 65 and 79 years old with acute or convalescent COVID-19. The CDR3 runs from the conserved cysteine through the conserved F or W. A D gene is named only where the DNA matches it firmly. Where a row states a size, it is once, few, many or the class of an expanded clone; other rows omit it.

length: 16; D: TRBD1; J: TRBJ1-2; V: TRBV18; size: .; CDR3: CASSPTGTATNYGYTF; DNA: TGTGCCAGCTCACCCACCGGGACAGCCACTAACTATGGCTACACCTTC
length: 16; D: TRBD1; J: TRBJ2-2; V: TRBV5-4; size: .; CDR3: CASSLRQGADTGELFF; DNA: TGTGCCAGCAGCTTGCGACAGGGGGCGGACACCGGGGAGCTGTTTTTT
length: 16; D: TRBD2; J: TRBJ2-3; V: TRBV4-1; size: .; CDR3: CASQAQAGGLADTQYF; DNA: TGCGCCAGCCAGGCCCAAGCGGGGGGACTGGCAGATACGCAGTATTTT
length: 16; D: TRBD2; J: TRBJ2-7; V: TRBV14; size: .; CDR3: CASSRYLSGGATEQYF; DNA: TGTGCCAGCAGCCGATATCTGAGCGGGGGGGCCACCGAGCAGTACTTC
length: 16; D: TRBD2; J: TRBJ2-5; V: TRBV19; size: once; CDR3: CASSTPIAGGPGTQYF; DNA: TGTGCCAGTAGTACCCCCATAGCGGGAGGGCCGGGGACCCAGTACTTC
length: 14; D: TRBD1; J: TRBJ2-1; V: TRBV19; size: .; CDR3: CASSMRQGASEQFF; DNA: TGTGCCAGTAGTATGCGGCAGGGGGCGAGTGAGCAGTTCTTC
length: 15; D: TRBD1; J: TRBJ2-7; V: TRBV10-3; size: few; CDR3: CAIRPFQTGSYEQYF; DNA: TGTGCCATCAGGCCCTTTCAGACAGGGAGCTACGAGCAGTACTTC
length: 16; D: TRBD2; J: TRBJ2-7; V: TRBV5-1; size: .; CDR3: CASSLASGAHSYEQYF; DNA: TGCGCCAGCAGCCTGGCTAGCGGGGCGCACTCCTACGAGCAGTACTTC
length: 14; D: TRBD1; J: TRBJ2-2; V: TRBV5-4; size: .; CDR3: CASSLPQGPGELFF; DNA: TGTGCCAGCAGCTTACCACAGGGGCCCGGGGAGCTGTTTTTT
length: 15; D: TRBD1; J: TRBJ1-4; V: TRBV2; size: .; CDR3: CASSGLGQGLEKLFF; DNA: TGTGCCAGCAGTGGCCTAGGACAGGGTCTCGAAAAACTGTTTTTT
length: 19; D: TRBD2; J: TRBJ2-2; V: TRBV7-6; size: .; CDR3: CASSPLAGGPSPNTGELFF; DNA: TGTGCCAGCAGCCCTCTAGCGGGGGGGCCTTCGCCCAACACCGGGGAGCTGTTTTTT
length: 14; D: .; J: TRBJ2-7; V: TRBV28; size: .; CDR3: CASSLFSASHEQYF; DNA: TGTGCCAGCAGTTTATTTAGCGCTAGTCACGAGCAGTACTTC
length: 14; D: .; J: TRBJ2-5; V: TRBV29-1; size: .; CDR3: CSVVRQTPGETQYF; DNA: TGCAGCGTTGTCCGGCAAACCCCAGGAGAGACCCAGTACTTC
length: 15; D: .; J: TRBJ2-1; V: TRBV6-2/TRBV6-3; size: .; CDR3: CASSTVAERVDEQFF; DNA: TGTGCCAGCAGTACAGTAGCGGAGAGGGTCGATGAGCAGTTCTTC
length: 15; D: .; J: TRBJ1-1; V: TRBV4-3; size: once; CDR3: CASSQDYRLNTEAFF; DNA: TGCGCCAGCAGCCAAGATTACAGATTGAACACTGAAGCTTTCTTT
length: 14; D: .; J: TRBJ2-2; V: TRBV9; size: .; CDR3: CASSVGPNTGELFF; DNA: TGTGCCAGCAGCGTAGGTCCAAACACCGGGGAGCTGTTTTTT
length: 14; D: TRBD1; J: TRBJ1-6; V: TRBV6-6; size: .; CDR3: CASSETGSVSPLHF; DNA: TGTGCCAGCAGCGAGACAGGGTCTGTTTCACCCCTCCACTTT
length: 14; D: .; J: TRBJ1-2; V: TRBV6-5; size: .; CDR3: CATYGRVSNYGYTF; DNA: TGTGCCACCTACGGGAGAGTTAGTAACTATGGCTACACCTTC
length: 16; D: TRBD1; J: TRBJ2-7; V: TRBV7-6; size: .; CDR3: CASSPGQGESTYEQYF; DNA: TGTGCCAGCAGCCCCGGACAGGGGGAGTCTACCTACGAGCAGTACTTC
length: 13; D: .; J: TRBJ2-3; V: TRBV6-5; size: .; CDR3: CASSYTQRNTQYF; DNA: TGTGCCAGCAGTTACACCCAGAGGAATACGCAGTATTTT
length: 14; D: .; J: TRBJ1-5; V: TRBV25-1; size: .; CDR3: CASSEARVDQPQHF; DNA: TGTGCCAGCAGTGAAGCGAGGGTGGACCAGCCCCAGCATTTT
length: 16; D: TRBD1; J: TRBJ2-2; V: TRBV9; size: .; CDR3: CASSPTGGANTGELFF; DNA: TGTGCCAGCAGCCCGACAGGGGGCGCCAACACCGGGGAGCTGTTTTTT
length: 16; D: .; J: TRBJ1-1; V: TRBV27; size: .; CDR3: CASSLDTGYRNTEAFF; DNA: TGTGCCAGCAGTTTAGACACAGGGTACCGGAACACTGAAGCTTTCTTT
length: 14; D: TRBD2; J: TRBJ2-7; V: TRBV5-1; size: .; CDR3: CASSYVAGGREQYF; DNA: TGCGCCAGCAGCTACGTAGCGGGGGGGCGTGAGCAGTACTTC
length: 13; D: .; J: TRBJ2-3; V: TRBV29-1; size: .; CDR3: CSVETLAKDTQYF; DNA: TGCAGCGTTGAAACCCTAGCGAAAGATACGCAGTATTTT
length: 15; D: .; J: TRBJ1-2; V: TRBV11-2; size: .; CDR3: CASSLARGSDYGYTF; DNA: TGTGCCAGCAGCTTAGCTCGAGGATCCGACTATGGCTACACCTTC
length: 15; D: TRBD1; J: TRBJ2-2; V: TRBV5-1; size: .; CDR3: CASSLGQGATGELFF; DNA: TGCGCCAGCAGCTTGGGACAGGGGGCCACCGGGGAGCTGTTTTTT
length: 16; D: TRBD1; J: TRBJ1-1; V: TRBV6-5; size: .; CDR3: CASSYGTGGGDTEAFF; DNA: TGTGCCAGCAGCTACGGGACAGGGGGCGGTGACACTGAAGCTTTCTTT
length: 18; D: .; J: TRBJ2-7; V: TRBV21-1; size: .; CDR3: CASSNFGRSGESLHEQYF; DNA: TGTGCCAGCAGCAATTTTGGCCGATCGGGAGAATCCTTGCACGAGCAGTACTTC
length: 15; D: TRBD1; J: TRBJ1-6; V: TRBV5-4; size: .; CDR3: CASSSKTGEGSPLHF; DNA: TGTGCCAGCAGCTCCAAGACAGGGGAGGGTTCACCCCTCCACTTT
length: 15; D: TRBD1; J: TRBJ1-2; V: TRBV18; size: .; CDR3: CASSPHSTGEFGYTF; DNA: TGTGCCAGCTCACCACACTCGACAGGGGAGTTTGGCTACACCTTC
length: 17; D: TRBD2; J: TRBJ2-1; V: TRBV15; size: .; CDR3: CATSRIRRGGRVNEQFF; DNA: TGTGCCACCAGCAGGATTCGGCGGGGGGGCCGGGTCAATGAGCAGTTCTTC
length: 13; D: TRBD1; J: TRBJ1-2; V: TRBV5-6; size: .; CDR3: CASSLRQGGGYTF; DNA: TGTGCCAGCAGCTTGCGACAGGGTGGAGGCTACACCTTC
length: 14; D: TRBD1; J: TRBJ1-1; V: TRBV12-5; size: .; CDR3: CASGLGQGDTEAFF; DNA: TGTGCTAGTGGTTTGGGACAGGGAGATACTGAAGCTTTCTTT
length: 15; D: .; J: TRBJ1-3; V: TRBV3-1/TRBV3-2; size: .; CDR3: CASSRVGGPGNTIYF; DNA: TGTGCCAGCAGCCGCGTGGGGGGGCCTGGAAACACCATATATTTT
length: 12; D: .; J: TRBJ2-5; V: TRBV6-5; size: .; CDR3: CASSLRAETQYF; DNA: TGTGCCAGCAGTCTAAGAGCAGAGACCCAGTACTTC
length: 15; D: TRBD2; J: TRBJ2-3; V: TRBV10-2; size: .; CDR3: CASSESAGGADTQYF; DNA: TGCGCCAGCAGTGAGTCAGCGGGAGGGGCTGATACGCAGTATTTT
length: 13; D: .; J: TRBJ1-1; V: TRBV6-5; size: once; CDR3: CASSFNRNTEAFF; DNA: TGTGCCAGCAGTTTCAACAGGAACACTGAAGCTTTCTTT
length: 16; D: TRBD1; J: TRBJ2-5; V: TRBV7-6; size: .; CDR3: CASSSTGTGGFETQYF; DNA: TGTGCCAGCAGCTCTACCGGGACAGGGGGCTTTGAGACCCAGTACTTC